This section outlines one TCR beta chain sequence together with its context. The source of the sample is a study of T cell changes during pregnancy in multiple sclerosis. Sequenced by immunoSEQ multiplex PCR; TCRdb stores in-frame clones only, minus some. The sample lists tens of thousands of clones; roughly 87% were seen once. In germline, CDR1 is SGHAT, CDR2 FQNNGV. This CDR3 has 16 residues. V lost 4 bases, J lost 2 bases, and 6 bases stayed unmatched. The sample consisted of CD4+ T cells from peripheral blood mononuclear cells, taken in the first trimester of pregnancy. This clonotype was sampled from a female donor with multiple sclerosis, enrolled in a pregnancy study. The chain links TRBV11-2 to TRBJ2-5, with 11 nucleotides matching TRBD2. This chain's CDR3 is CASSSIAGGRQETQYF. CDR3 in DNA: TGTGCCAGCAGCTCGATAGCGGGAGGGCGTCAAGAGACCCAGTACTTC. Filled out from reference TRBV11-2 and TRBJ2-5, the complete variable domain reads EAGVAQSPRYKIIEKRQSVAFWCNPISGHATLYWYQQILGQGPKLLIQFQNNGVVDDSQLPKDRFSAERLKGVDSTLKIQPAKLEDSAVYLCASSSIAGGRQETQYFGPGTRLLVL.